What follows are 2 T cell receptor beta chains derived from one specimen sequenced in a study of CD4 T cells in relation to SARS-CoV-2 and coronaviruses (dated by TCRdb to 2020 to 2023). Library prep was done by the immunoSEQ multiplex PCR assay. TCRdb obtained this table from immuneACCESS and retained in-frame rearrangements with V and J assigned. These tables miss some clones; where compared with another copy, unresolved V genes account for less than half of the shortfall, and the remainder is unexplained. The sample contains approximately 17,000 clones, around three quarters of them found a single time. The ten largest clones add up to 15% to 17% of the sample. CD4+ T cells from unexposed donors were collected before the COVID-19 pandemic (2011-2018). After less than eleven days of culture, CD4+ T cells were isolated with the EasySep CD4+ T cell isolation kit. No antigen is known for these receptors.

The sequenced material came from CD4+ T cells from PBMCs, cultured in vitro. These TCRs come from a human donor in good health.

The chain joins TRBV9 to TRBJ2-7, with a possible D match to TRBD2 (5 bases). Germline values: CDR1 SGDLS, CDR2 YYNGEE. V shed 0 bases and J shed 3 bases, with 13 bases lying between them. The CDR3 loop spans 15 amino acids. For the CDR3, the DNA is TGTGCCAGCAGCGTAGGGGGAGAGTGGTTCTACGAGCAGTACTTC. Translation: CASSVGGEWFYEQYF.

CDR3 bases: TGCGCCAGCAGCACCGGACAGGAAGGAACCTACGAGCAGTACTTC. Protein sequence: CASSTGQEGTYEQYF. This chain links TRBV5-1 with TRBJ2-7, with 7 positions matching TRBD1. The CDR3 loop spans 15 amino acids. Germline trimming cut 4 bases from V and 2 bases from J; bases unmatched to any gene: 9. Germline lookup yields CDR1 SGHRS and CDR2 YFSETQ.